This TCR beta chain was observed in a study of human T cells and chemical hapten exposure. This clonotype has a count of ten or more. Time point in this sample: patch test 1, 2 weeks after DPC sensitization. Treatment described: therapeutic diphenylcyclopropenone sensitization with weekly scalp DPC. The V gene's germline CDR1 is KGHSH and CDR2 LQKENI. The CDR3 spans 17 residues. Between the trimmed V and J ends, which lost 0 bases and 0 bases, there was a span of 12 bases. Using its own MiXCR run on the RACE reads, TCRdb lists one record per CDR3 protein. In the table there are 75,000 to 100,000 distinct CDR3 sequences, 12% of which are singletons.

The V call is TRBV18, the J call TRBJ1-3; no firm D call. This specimen was whole blood, taken in connection with sensitization to the hapten diphenylcyclopropenone (DPC). The sequence derives from a woman aged 55-70 years with alopecia areata. Some clones in this sample may be carry-over from other donors' samples. The CDR3 is CASSPPTPESSGNTIYF. The CDR3 DNA reads TGTGCCAGCTCACCACCGACACCCGAGAGCTCTGGAAACACCATATATTTT.